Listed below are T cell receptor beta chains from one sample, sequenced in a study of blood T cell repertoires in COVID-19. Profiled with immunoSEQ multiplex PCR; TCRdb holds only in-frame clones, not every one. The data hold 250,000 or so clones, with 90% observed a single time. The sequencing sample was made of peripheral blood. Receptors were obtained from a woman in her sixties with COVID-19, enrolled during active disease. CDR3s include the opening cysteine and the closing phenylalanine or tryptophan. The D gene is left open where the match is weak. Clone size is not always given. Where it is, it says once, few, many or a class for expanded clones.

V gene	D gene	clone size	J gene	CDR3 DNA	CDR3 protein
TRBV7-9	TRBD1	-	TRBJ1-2	TGTGCCAGCAGCTTAGCCCTCGGGACAGTTCTTTATGGCTACACCTTC	CASSLALGTVLYGYTF
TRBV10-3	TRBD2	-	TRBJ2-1	TGTGCCATCAGTGAACAGCGGGGGGGGCAGTTCTTC	CAISEQRGGQFF
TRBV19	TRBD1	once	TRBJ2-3	TGTGCCAGTAGTACAAGACAGGGGGAGGCAGATACGCAGTATTTT	CASSTRQGEADTQYF
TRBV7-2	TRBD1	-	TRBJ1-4	TGTGCCAGCAGCCAGAGCCGGGACAGGGGGCGATCGGGTGAAAAACTGTTTTTT	CASSQSRDRGRSGEKLFF
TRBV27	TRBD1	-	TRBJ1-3	TGTGCCAGCAGAGGGACAGGGACCTCTGGAAACACCATATATTTT	CASRGTGTSGNTIYF
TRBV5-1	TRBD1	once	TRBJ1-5	TGCGCCAGCAGCCCGGGACAGCTCTATGGCAATCAGCCCCAGCATTTT	CASSPGQLYGNQPQHF
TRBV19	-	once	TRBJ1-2	TGTGCCAGTAGAGCCCTATCGAACTATGGCTACACCTTC	CASRALSNYGYTF
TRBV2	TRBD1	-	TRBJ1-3	TGTGCCAGCAGTCCCAGGAGGGGGCGACGAAACACCATATATTTT	CASSPRRGRRNTIYF
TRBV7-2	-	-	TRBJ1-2	TGTGCCAGCAGCTTAGAATTGAGGACACCCCCTAGGGGCTACACCTTC	CASSLELRTPPRGYTF
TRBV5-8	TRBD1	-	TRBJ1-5	TGTGCCAGCAGCTCGCTGGACAGGGAGAATCAGCCCCAGCATTTT	CASSSLDRENQPQHF
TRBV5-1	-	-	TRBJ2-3	TGCGCCAGCAGCTTGGAAGGGGCAGCAAGCACAGATACGCAGTATTTT	CASSLEGAASTDTQYF
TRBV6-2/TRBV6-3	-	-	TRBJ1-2	TGTGCCAGCAGTCCAACAGGGTTCTATGGCTACACCTTC	CASSPTGFYGYTF
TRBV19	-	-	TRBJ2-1	TGTGCCAGTAGCAAACTGGGGGCCGAAGACAATGAGCAGTTCTTC	CASSKLGAEDNEQFF
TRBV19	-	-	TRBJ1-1	TGTGCCAGTAGTATAGAACAGGGGAACACTGAAGCTTTCTTT	CASSIEQGNTEAFF
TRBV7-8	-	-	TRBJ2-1	TGTGCCAGCAGCCCGGGGACAAAGGAGCAGTTCTTC	CASSPGTKEQFF
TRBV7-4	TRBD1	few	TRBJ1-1	TGTGCCAGCATCCCTTCCGGGACAGGGAGATCTATGAACACTGAAGCTTTCTTT	CASIPSGTGRSMNTEAFF
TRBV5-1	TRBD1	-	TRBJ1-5	TGCGCCAGCAGCTGGACAGGGGGGGATCAGCCCCAGCATTTT	CASSWTGGDQPQHF
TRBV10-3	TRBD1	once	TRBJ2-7	TGTGCCATCAGTGGGACAGGCGCCTCCTACGAGCAGTACTTC	CAISGTGASYEQYF
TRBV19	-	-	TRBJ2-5	TGTGCCAGTAGCCCAGTTACCCTTCAAGAGACCCAGTACTTC	CASSPVTLQETQYF
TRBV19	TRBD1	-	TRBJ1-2	TGTGCCAGTAGTATATATGCCCGGACAGGGTTTGACTATGGCTACACCTTC	CASSIYARTGFDYGYTF
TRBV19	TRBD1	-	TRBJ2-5	TGTGCCACAAGACAGGGGGCGAGGGAGACCCAGTACTTC	CATRQGARETQYF
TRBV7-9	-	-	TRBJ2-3	TGTGCCAGCACCGAAGGAGGGTCTTCAGATACGCAGTATTTT	CASTEGGSSDTQYF
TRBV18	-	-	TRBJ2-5	TGTGCCAGCTCACCACAGACCCAGGGGCAGACCCAGTACTTC	CASSPQTQGQTQYF
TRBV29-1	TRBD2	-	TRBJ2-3	TGCAGCGTTGCCGGGACTAGCGGCACAGATACGCAGTATTTT	CSVAGTSGTDTQYF
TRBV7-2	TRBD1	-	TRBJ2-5	TGTGCCAGCAGCGTCTTCTCCGGGACAGGGTTTGGGGAGACCCAGTACTTC	CASSVFSGTGFGETQYF
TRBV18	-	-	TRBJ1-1	TGTGCCAGCTCACCGTCGGTAACCTCTAACACTGAAGCTTTCTTT	CASSPSVTSNTEAFF
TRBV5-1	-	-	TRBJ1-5	TGCGCCAGCAGCCCAGGGATAGATCAGCCCCAGCATTTT	CASSPGIDQPQHF
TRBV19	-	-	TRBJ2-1	TGTGCCAGTAGTCCGGGACACACGGGGAATGAGCAGTTCTTC	CASSPGHTGNEQFF
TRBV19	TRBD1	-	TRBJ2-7	TGTGCCAGTAGTATCCCAGGACAGGGAACCTACGAGCAGTACTTC	CASSIPGQGTYEQYF
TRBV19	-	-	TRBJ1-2	TGTGCCAGCAAAGAGACAGGTTTGAACTATGGCTACACCTTC	CASKETGLNYGYTF
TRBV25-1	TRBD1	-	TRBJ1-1	TGTGCCAGCAGCGTATGGGACAGTCCTAACACTGAAGCTTTCTTT	CASSVWDSPNTEAFF
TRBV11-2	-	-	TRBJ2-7	TGTGCCAGCAGCTTAGGAACAGGGAGTGGGATCTACGAGCAGTACTTC	CASSLGTGSGIYEQYF
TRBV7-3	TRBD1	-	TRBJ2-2	TGTGCCAGCAGCTTAAATTCCCCCCCTTTGCTGGGACAGGGTGCCGGGGAGCTGTTTTTT	CASSLNSPPLLGQGAGELFF
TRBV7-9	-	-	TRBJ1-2	TGTGCCAGCAGCTTAGAAGGGGGTGGCTACACCTTC	CASSLEGGGYTF
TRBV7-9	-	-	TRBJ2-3	TGTGCCAGCAGCATATTAGGGGGGGGAGCAGATACGCAGTATTTT	CASSILGGGADTQYF
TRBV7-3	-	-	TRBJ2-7	TGTGCCAGCAGCCCCTATAACTCCTACGAGCAGTACTTC	CASSPYNSYEQYF
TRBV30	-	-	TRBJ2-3	TGTGCCTGGCGGGCGGGGGCGGGGCGCACAGATACGCAGTATTTT	CAWRAGAGRTDTQYF
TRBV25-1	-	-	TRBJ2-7	TGTGCCAGCAGCGGGGGGTACAGGGCCTCCTACGAGCAGTACTTC	CASSGGYRASYEQYF
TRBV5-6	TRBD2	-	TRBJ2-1	TGTGCCAGCAGCCCCACCCTTAGCGGGGTGACGCGTTGGGGCAATGAGCAGTTCTTC	CASSPTLSGVTRWGNEQFF
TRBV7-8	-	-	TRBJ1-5	TGTGCCAGCAGCTTAGCGACGACAGGCCCAAATCAGCCCCAGCATTTT	CASSLATTGPNQPQHF
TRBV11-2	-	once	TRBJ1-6	TGTGCCAGCAGCTTGTGGCGGGAGAATTCACCCCTCCACTTT	CASSLWRENSPLHF
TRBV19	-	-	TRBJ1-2	TGTGCCAGTAGTCTGATGGACAGCCCTTATGGCTACACCTTC	CASSLMDSPYGYTF
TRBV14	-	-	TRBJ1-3	TGTGCCAGCAGCCAAGAATACATCGGGTGGGCTGGAAACACCATATATTTT	CASSQEYIGWAGNTIYF
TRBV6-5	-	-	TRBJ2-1	TGTGCCAGCAATACACTAGCTAGGGATGAGCAATTCTTC	CASNTLARDEQFF
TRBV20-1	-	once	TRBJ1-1	TGCAGTGCTAGACTCGGACAGCCTGCTTTCTTT	CSARLGQPAFF
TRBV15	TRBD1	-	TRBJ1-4	TGTGCCACCAGCAGAGGGTTGTCAGGGGGGAATGAAAAACTGTTTTTT	CATSRGLSGGNEKLFF
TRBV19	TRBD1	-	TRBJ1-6	TGTGCCAGTAGTGCCGAGGGGGCTTGGAATTCACCCCTCCACTTT	CASSAEGAWNSPLHF
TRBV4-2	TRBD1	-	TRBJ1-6	TGTGCCAGCAGCCAATACCGGGACAGTAATTCACCCCTCCACTTT	CASSQYRDSNSPLHF
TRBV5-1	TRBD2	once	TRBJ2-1	TGCGCCAGCAGCTCGGATAAGCGGGGGGCGTGGAATGAGCAGTTCTTC	CASSSDKRGAWNEQFF
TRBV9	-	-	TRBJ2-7	TGTGCCAGCAGCGTATCACCAGGGGCAACCTACGAGCAGTACTTC	CASSVSPGATYEQYF
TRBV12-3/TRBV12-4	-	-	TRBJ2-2	TGTGCCAGCAGTTTTGTCTCCGGGGAGCTGTTTTTT	CASSFVSGELFF
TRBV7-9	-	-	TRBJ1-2	TGTGCCAGCAGCTTGCAGGGGAACTATGGCTACACCTTC	CASSLQGNYGYTF
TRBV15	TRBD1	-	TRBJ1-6	TGTGCCACCGGGACAGACAATAATTCACCCCTCCACTTT	CATGTDNNSPLHF
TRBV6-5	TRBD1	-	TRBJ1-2	TGTGCCAGCAGTTACTCCCGGACAGGGGGTAATGGCTACACCTTC	CASSYSRTGGNGYTF
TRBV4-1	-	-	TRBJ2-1	TGCGCCAGCAGCTCGGCGCGGTACTCCTACAATGAGCAGTTCTTC	CASSSARYSYNEQFF